The 25 T cell receptor beta chains below all came from one sample that was sequenced in a study of control samples from healthy donors and cancer patients. Assay: immunoSEQ multiplex PCR; the TCRdb copy retains only in-frame clones and omits some. The profile shows 29,000 or so clones, 70% to 90% of them singletons. Source material: formalin-fixed, paraffin-embedded tissue. The receptors come from a female donor with melanoma.

Note on this clone: Sequence at one end of the junction differs from germline and may be a read error. The rearrangement joins TRBV7-9 to TRBJ2-7, with TRBD2 matching 9 bases. The CDR3 contains 15 residues. Germline assignment: CDR1 SEHNR and CDR2 FQNEAQ (reference sequence). CDR3 nucleotide sequence: TGTGCCAGCAGCTCCTCCGGGACTAGCTCCAACGAGCAGTACTTC. This gives the protein CASSSSGTSSNEQYF.

This chain links TRBV7-9 with TRBJ2-7; 8 positions agree with TRBD1. With V trimmed by 5 bases and J by 6 bases, 9 bases remained unmatched. Germline assignment: CDR1 SEHNR and CDR2 FQNEAQ (reference sequence). The CDR3 contains 14 residues. The CDR3 loop reads CASSQWTGPIEQYF. DNA of the CDR3: TGTGCCAGCAGCCAGTGGACAGGGCCAATCGAGCAGTACTTC.

The chain couples TRBV5-4 to TRBJ2-1; 7 positions match TRBD2. The CDR3 is 15 amino acids. CDR1 is SGHNT, CDR2 YYREEE, per germline (reference sequence). V trimming: 4 bases; J trimming: 5 bases; junction bases outside the gene matches: 9. CDR3 in amino acids: CASSHLGRAHNEQFF. The CDR3 DNA is TGTGCCAGCAGCCACCTTGGGAGGGCGCACAATGAGCAGTTCTTC.

The rearrangement joins TRBV19 to TRBJ1-5; D ambiguous. The CDR3 covers 12 residues. V lost 7 bases and J 4 bases, leaving 8 bases between the germline ends. CDR1 LNHDA and CDR2 SQIVND come from the germline V gene (reference sequence). CDR3 region: CASKDPNQPQHF. CDR3 sequence (DNA): TGTGCCAGTAAGGACCCAAATCAGCCCCAGCATTTT.

The genes are TRBV5-6 and TRBJ2-1; no clear D gene. V was trimmed by 0 bases and J by 10 bases, leaving 8 bases between them. The CDR3 is made up of 12 amino acids. CDR1 and CDR2 from the germline V gene are SGHDT and YYEEEE. Here the CDR3 DNA reads TGTGCCAGCAGCTTGGGGGCGCGGGAGCAGTTCTTC. Protein sequence: CASSLGAREQFF. Looking up the rest from reference TRBV5-6 and TRBJ2-1 gives the full variable domain: DAGVTQSPTHLIKTRGQQVTLRCSPKSGHDTVSWYQQALGQGPQFIFQYYEEEERQRGNFPDRFSGHQFPNYSSELNVNALLLGDSALYLCASSLGAREQFFGPGTRLTVL.

The chain links TRBV6-2 or TRBV6-3 to TRBJ2-7; D perhaps matches TRBD1 (6 bases). This CDR3 comprises 18 residues. V lost 1 base, J lost 1 base, and 20 bases lay in between. The germline V gene has CDR1 MNHEY and CDR2 SVGEGT. DNA for the CDR3: TGTGCCAGCAGTTACTTGAGATCGACAGAAGGGGGTTCCTACGAGCAGTACTTC. It translates to CASSYLRSTEGGSYEQYF.

The V call is TRBV27, the J call TRBJ1-5; no clear D. Germline CDR1 MNHEY, CDR2 SMNVEV (reference sequence). V lost 0 bases to trimming and J lost 4 bases, with 13 bases between them. This CDR3 comprises 16 residues. The CDR3 reads CASSLSGGRYNQPQHF. CDR3 nucleotide sequence: TGTGCCAGCAGTTTATCAGGCGGCCGATATAATCAGCCCCAGCATTTT.

The rearrangement uses TRBV11-2 and TRBJ1-2, with D perhaps TRBD1 (5 bases). V lost 0 bases and J 7 bases, leaving 15 bases between the germline ends. Germline V gives CDR1 SGHAT, CDR2 FQNNGV. There are 15 residues in the CDR3. This chain's CDR3 is CASSLDLRGLGGYTF. The CDR3 DNA is TGTGCCAGCAGCTTAGATTTGCGGGGCCTTGGTGGCTACACCTTC.

V gene TRBV7-6 combines with J gene TRBJ2-3, with 12 bases fitting TRBD2. The CDR3 length is 16 residues. The V segment lost 5 bases and the J segment 7 bases; nucleotides outside the gene matches: 10. The germline CDR1 and CDR2 sequences are SGHVS and FNYEAQ. CDR3 loop: CASSGDRLAGVNTQYF. CDR3 nucleotides: TGTGCCAGCAGCGGAGATCGACTAGCGGGAGTAAATACGCAGTATTTT.

This clone was seen a handful of times. The chain uses TRBV29-1 and TRBJ2-6; tentative D call: TRBD1 (5 bases). Germline V lookup: CDR1 SQVTM, CDR2 ANQGSEA. The V and J ends lost 5 bases and 4 bases respectively, with 12 bases between them. The CDR3 has 14 amino acids. The CDR3 region is CSVQGLGGANVLTF. In DNA form, the CDR3 reads TGCAGCGTTCAGGGCCTGGGGGGGGCCAACGTCCTGACTTTC.

This rearrangement joins TRBV27 to TRBJ1-5, with TRBD1 matching over 7 bases. Germline CDR1 MNHEY, CDR2 SMNVEV (reference sequence). Trimming cost V 2 bases and J 1 base; bases outside gene matches: 5. The length of the CDR3 is 16 residues. This chain's CDR3 is CASSLTGQLSNQPQHF. In DNA form, the CDR3 reads TGTGCCAGCAGTTTAACGGGACAGCTAAGCAATCAGCCCCAGCATTTT.

The rearrangement links TRBV9 to TRBJ2-1; 12 bases agree with TRBD2. V shed 3 bases and J 4 bases; nucleotides not matched to a gene: 5. Per the germline V gene, CDR1 is SGDLS and CDR2 is YYNGEE. CDR3 length: 16 amino acids. The CDR3 region has the DNA TGTGCCAGCAGCGGTCTAGCGGGAGGGTCTTACAATGAGCAGTTCTTC. Translating it yields CASSGLAGGSYNEQFF. Using reference TRBV9 and TRBJ2-1 for the parts outside the CDR3, the full variable domain is DSGVTQTPKHLITATGQRVTLRCSPRSGDLSVYWYQQSLDQGLQFLIQYYNGEERAKGNILERFSAQQFPDLHSELNLSSLELGDSALYFCASSGLAGGSYNEQFFGPGTRLTVL.

The gene calls are TRBV9 and TRBJ2-7, with TRBD1 identical over 7 bases. The CDR3 runs to 18 residues. Trimming removed 7 bases from V and 5 bases from J; junction bases left unmatched: 24. Germline-derived CDR1 and CDR2 are SGDLS and YYNGEE. This CDR3 reads CASLCRGGGRAHSDEQYF. Written as DNA, the CDR3 is TGTGCCAGCCTGTGCCGAGGGGGCGGCAGGGCCCATTCCGACGAGCAGTACTTC.

The chain uses TRBV5-1 and TRBJ2-3; D unresolved. V lost 0 bases and J 5 bases, leaving 4 bases between the germline ends. The CDR3 sequence is 12 residues long. Per the germline V gene, CDR1 is SGHRS and CDR2 is YFSETQ. The CDR3: CASSLDGDTQYF. The CDR3 DNA reads as TGCGCCAGCAGCTTGGATGGAGATACGCAGTATTTT.

V and J are TRBV6-4 and TRBJ2-3, with D unclear. Germline lookup yields CDR1 MRHNA and CDR2 SNTAGT. The CDR3 consists of 13 residues. V gave up 5 bases and J gave up 10 bases, with 16 bases separating them. The CDR3, as DNA: TGTGCCAGCAGTCTCGATCCCCGAACCTCGCAGTATTTT. Its protein product is CASSLDPRTSQYF.

This chain connects TRBV7-2 to TRBJ1-1; D gene ambiguous. V lost 3 bases and J 2 bases, leaving 7 bases between the germline ends. The CDR3 runs to 13 residues. Per germline, CDR1 SGHTA and CDR2 FQGNSA. The CDR3 reads CASSFSPNTEAFF. In nucleotides, the CDR3 is TGTGCCAGCAGCTTTTCGCCTAACACTGAAGCTTTCTTT.

The rearrangement uses TRBV29-1 and TRBJ1-2; 9 nucleotides line up with TRBD1. The CDR3 is 13 residues long. Per germline, CDR1 SQVTM and CDR2 ANQGSEA. The J segment lost 2 bases and the V segment lost 6 bases, leaving 4 bases of the junction unmatched. The chain's CDR3 is CSVYRGLNYGYTF. The CDR3 coding sequence is TGCAGCGTGTACAGGGGGCTGAACTATGGCTACACCTTC. The whole variable domain, remainder taken from reference TRBV29-1 and TRBJ1-2, is SAVISQKPSRDICQRGTSLTIQCQVDSQVTMMFWYRQQPGQSLTLIATANQGSEATYESGFVIDKFPISRPNLTFSTLTVSNMSPEDSSIYLCSVYRGLNYGYTFGSGTRLTVV.

The CDR3 loop reads CASSWGSSGRRNTQYF. In DNA form, the CDR3 reads TGTGCCAGTAGTTGGGGGAGTAGCGGGAGGAGAAATACGCAGTATTTT. V gene TRBV19 combines with J gene TRBJ2-3; 10 positions match TRBD2. Per germline, CDR1 LNHDA and CDR2 SQIVND (reference sequence). V lost 5 bases, J lost 7 bases, and 12 bases stayed unmatched. This CDR3 is 16 amino acids long.

About this clone itself: Different DNA sequences within this sample yield the same CDR3. The chain uses TRBV7-9 and TRBJ2-6; D is possibly TRBD1 (6 bases). Germline V gives CDR1 SEHNR, CDR2 FQNEAQ (reference sequence). The CDR3 is 16 amino acids. With 5 bases removed from V and 2 bases from J, the gap between germline ends came to 13 bases. As DNA, the CDR3 is TGTGCCAGCAGCCCGGGACAAGGGGCTGGGGCCAACGTCCTGACTTTC. Its translation is CASSPGQGAGANVLTF.

V gene TRBV30 combines with J gene TRBJ1-1, with TRBD1 as a possible D gene (5 bases). Germline CDR1 GTSNPN, CDR2 SVGIG (reference sequence). The germline V and J ends were trimmed by 5 bases and 1 base, with 5 bases remaining between them. The CDR3 is made up of 11 amino acids. CDR3 loop: CAWGQNTEAFF. The CDR3 nucleotides read TGTGCCTGGGGACAGAACACTGAAGCTTTCTTT.

J is TRBJ1-1 and V is TRBV6-6; D is undetermined. The CDR3 consists of 13 residues. Germline V lookup: CDR1 MNHNY, CDR2 SVGAGI (reference sequence). The V gene lost 2 bases and the J gene lost 0 bases, with 4 bases spanning the gap. The CDR3 region has the DNA TGTGCCAGCAGTTACGCTGTGAACACTGAAGCTTTCTTT. This sequence encodes CASSYAVNTEAFF.

The rearrangement links TRBV11-3 to TRBJ2-7; D unclear. Between the trimmed V and J ends, which lost 5 bases and 2 bases, there was a span of 10 bases. The germline V gene encodes CDR1 SGHNT and CDR2 YENEEA. This CDR3 has 13 amino acids. CDR3 nucleotide sequence: TGTGCCAGCAGCCCTGGTACAACCTACGAGCAGTACTTC. Protein product: CASSPGTTYEQYF. The full variable domain, completed using reference TRBV11-3 and TRBJ2-7, is EAGVVQSPRYKIIEKKQPVAFWCNPISGHNTLYWYLQNLGQGPELLIRYENEEAVDDSQLPKDRFSAERLKGVDSTLKIQPAELGDSAVYLCASSPGTTYEQYFGPGTRLTVT.

With regard to this clone: The germline gene is not matched at one end of the junction; a read error may be the cause. V and J are TRBV6-1 and TRBJ1-2; TRBD1 might be the D (5 bases). This CDR3 region has 16 residues. Germline CDR1 and CDR2: MNHNS and SASEGT. CDR3 nucleotides: TGTGCCAGCAGTGAAGCGGGCAGGGTAGATAACTATAGCTACACCTTC. Protein product: CASSEAGRVDNYSYTF.

This chain connects TRBV19 to TRBJ1-4, with D possibly matching TRBD1 (6 bases). With 5 bases removed from V and 0 bases from J, the gap between germline ends came to 10 bases. Germline CDR1 LNHDA, CDR2 SQIVND (reference sequence). This CDR3 comprises 15 residues. CDR3 nucleotide sequence: TGTGCCAGTAGTCCGGGGGCTGCAACTAATGAAAAACTGTTTTTT. Translated, it gives CASSPGAATNEKLFF. The variable domain in full, with the rest retrieved from reference TRBV19 and TRBJ1-4, is DGGITQSPKYLFRKEGQNVTLSCEQNLNHDAMYWYRQDPGQGLRLIYYSQIVNDFQKGDIAEGYSVSREKKESFPLTVTSAQKNPTAFYLCASSPGAATNEKLFFGSGTQLSVL.

The V gene is TRBV5-6, the J gene TRBJ1-1; 9 bases map to TRBD1. This CDR3 comprises 13 residues. The V gene end was trimmed by 0 bases and the J gene end by 6 bases; junction bases not matched to a gene: 0. From germline, CDR1 is SGHDT and CDR2 YYEEEE. Written as DNA, the CDR3 is TGTGCCAGCAGCTTGGGACAGGGGGCTGAAGCTTTCTTT. It yields the protein CASSLGQGAEAFF.